This T cell receptor (beta chain) was identified during a study of cytotoxic CD8 clonotypes in ibrutinib-treated CLL. Trimming left V 6 bases short and J 4 bases short, with 9 bases between. Germline lookup yields CDR1 MNHEY and CDR2 SMNVEV (reference sequence). The CDR3 is made up of 12 amino acids. Study results and limitations: Sample timing was unmatched between remission and later-progressing patients; lymph nodes unstudied.

On this clone itself: Its cognate antigen is unknown.

Sequencing was performed with immunoSEQ multiplex PCR; in TCRdb, only in-frame clones are kept and a portion is missing. The profile shows under 150,000 clones, around four fifths of them singletons. The chain joins TRBV27 to TRBJ1-1; no clear D gene. The sample consisted of PBMCs, taken after 24 months of ibrutinib treatment. This clonotype was obtained from a human donor with chronic lymphocytic leukemia. Here the CDR3 DNA reads TGTGCCAGCAGCAGGTTCGGCACTGAAGCTTTCTTT. It encodes CASSRFGTEAFF.